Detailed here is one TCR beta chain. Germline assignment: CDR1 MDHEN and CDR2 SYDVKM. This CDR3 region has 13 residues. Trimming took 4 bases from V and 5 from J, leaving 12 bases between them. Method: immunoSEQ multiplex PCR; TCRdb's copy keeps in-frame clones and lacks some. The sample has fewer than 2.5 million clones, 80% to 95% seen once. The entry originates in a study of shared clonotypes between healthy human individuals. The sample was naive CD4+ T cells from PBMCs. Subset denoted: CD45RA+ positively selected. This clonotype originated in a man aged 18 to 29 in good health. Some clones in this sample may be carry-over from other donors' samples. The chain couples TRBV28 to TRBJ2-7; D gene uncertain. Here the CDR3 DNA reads TGTGCCAGCAGTTCCCCAGCCCGGGACGAGCAGTACTTC. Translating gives CASSSPARDEQYF.